This is a list of T cell receptor beta chains from one sample in a study of T cells in Graves' hyperthyroidism and ophthalmopathy. MiXCR, applied by TCRdb to the multiplex PCR reads, yields one record per CDR3 protein. The sample holds about 620,000 distinct CDR3 sequences; around 16% are singletons and the top ten take 3% to 4.5%. The sample comprised blood. The receptors come from a woman aged 30 to 39 with Graves' hyperthyroidism. Both conserved end residues are part of each CDR3. Each record gives: J gene, V gene, CDR3 protein.

j_call: TRBJ2-2; v_call: TRBV7-3; cdr3_aa: CASSLSGTEGRELFF
j_call: TRBJ2-5; v_call: TRBV5-1; cdr3_aa: CASSLGGTEETQYF
j_call: TRBJ2-5; v_call: TRBV2; cdr3_aa: CASSLITDGEETQYF
j_call: TRBJ1-2; v_call: TRBV13; cdr3_aa: CASSFWALNRESGYGYTF
j_call: TRBJ2-3; v_call: TRBV4-2; cdr3_aa: CASSQGREGFTDTQYF
j_call: TRBJ2-3; v_call: TRBV2; cdr3_aa: CASSDNGGGTDTQYF
j_call: TRBJ1-2; v_call: TRBV6-5; cdr3_aa: CASSYSGQFFYGYTF
j_call: TRBJ2-4; v_call: TRBV11-2; cdr3_aa: CASSFAWREGNIQYF
j_call: TRBJ2-3; v_call: TRBV12-3/TRBV12-4; cdr3_aa: CASSLGVGQGKRTQYF
j_call: TRBJ1-2; v_call: TRBV10-3; cdr3_aa: CAISEGPPDGYTF
j_call: TRBJ2-1; v_call: TRBV3-1; cdr3_aa: CASSPSLRYNEQFF
j_call: TRBJ1-5; v_call: TRBV19; cdr3_aa: CASSTLGVDQPQHF
j_call: TRBJ2-5; v_call: TRBV5-1; cdr3_aa: CASSLYSGEGETQYF
j_call: TRBJ1-1; v_call: TRBV2; cdr3_aa: CASSVKFHTEAFF
j_call: TRBJ2-7; v_call: TRBV6-5; cdr3_aa: CASSYSTGVYEQYF
j_call: TRBJ2-1; v_call: TRBV20-1; cdr3_aa: CSARLNNEQFF
j_call: TRBJ1-1; v_call: TRBV6-2/TRBV6-3; cdr3_aa: CASSYVQGEGNTEAFF
j_call: TRBJ2-7; v_call: TRBV7-2; cdr3_aa: CASSASHSSYEQYF
j_call: TRBJ2-7; v_call: TRBV11-2; cdr3_aa: CASSSEIPRKSYEQYF
j_call: TRBJ2-3; v_call: TRBV30; cdr3_aa: CAWSSTDGLSSATQYF
j_call: TRBJ1-5; v_call: TRBV28; cdr3_aa: CASSSIVQPQHF
j_call: TRBJ2-4; v_call: TRBV20-1; cdr3_aa: CSATGVGAKNIQYF
j_call: TRBJ2-3; v_call: TRBV11-2; cdr3_aa: CASSLRRASGSTDTQYF
j_call: TRBJ1-1; v_call: TRBV20-1; cdr3_aa: CSAKISFGGTEAFF
j_call: TRBJ1-1; v_call: TRBV10-3; cdr3_aa: CAIRLTGSTEAFF
j_call: TRBJ2-7; v_call: TRBV7-2; cdr3_aa: CASSLSGSGEQYF
j_call: TRBJ2-5; v_call: TRBV27; cdr3_aa: CASSPSNQETQYF
j_call: TRBJ2-2; v_call: TRBV7-2; cdr3_aa: CASSSQGLNTGELFF
j_call: TRBJ1-4; v_call: TRBV5-4; cdr3_aa: CASTLGPGTGNEKLFF
j_call: TRBJ1-2; v_call: TRBV6-2/TRBV6-3; cdr3_aa: CASRQIYNYGYTF
j_call: TRBJ2-6; v_call: TRBV12-3/TRBV12-4; cdr3_aa: CASSFQGAGANVLTF
j_call: TRBJ2-5; v_call: TRBV12-3/TRBV12-4; cdr3_aa: CASRLYDDRQETQYF
j_call: TRBJ2-2; v_call: TRBV30; cdr3_aa: CAWSVNTGELFF
j_call: TRBJ1-5; v_call: TRBV2; cdr3_aa: CASSEALWEINQPQHF
j_call: TRBJ2-7; v_call: TRBV14; cdr3_aa: CASSQEDRRGDEQYF
j_call: TRBJ2-6; v_call: TRBV19; cdr3_aa: CASSPRHSNVLTF
j_call: TRBJ2-7; v_call: TRBV20-1; cdr3_aa: CSATRSLAYEQYF